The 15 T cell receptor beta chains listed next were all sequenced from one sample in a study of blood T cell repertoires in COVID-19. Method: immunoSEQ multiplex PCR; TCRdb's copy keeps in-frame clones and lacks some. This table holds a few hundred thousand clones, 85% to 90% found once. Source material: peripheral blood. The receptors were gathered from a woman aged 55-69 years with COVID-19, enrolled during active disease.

CDR3 amino acids: CASSLDRGGAGEQYF. CDR3 nucleotides: TGTGCCAGCAGCTTAGATCGCGGGGGGGCTGGCGAGCAGTACTTC. The chain couples TRBV7-2 to TRBJ2-7, with 9 bases identical to TRBD2. With V trimmed by 1 base and J by 6 bases, 7 bases remained unmatched. From germline, CDR1 is SGHTA and CDR2 FQGNSA. The CDR3 has 15 amino acids.

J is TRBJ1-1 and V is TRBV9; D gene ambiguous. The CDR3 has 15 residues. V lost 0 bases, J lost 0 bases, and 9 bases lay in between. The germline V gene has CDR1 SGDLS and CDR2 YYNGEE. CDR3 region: CASSVGGVLNTEAFF. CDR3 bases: TGTGCCAGCAGCGTAGGGGGAGTTTTGAACACTGAAGCTTTCTTT.

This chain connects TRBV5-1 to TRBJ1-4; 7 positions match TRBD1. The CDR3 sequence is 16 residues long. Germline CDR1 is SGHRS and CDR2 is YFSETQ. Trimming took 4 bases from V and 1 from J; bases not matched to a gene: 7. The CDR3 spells CASSLPQGVTNEKLFF. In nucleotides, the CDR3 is TGCGCCAGCAGCCTGCCGCAGGGGGTAACTAATGAAAAACTGTTTTTT.

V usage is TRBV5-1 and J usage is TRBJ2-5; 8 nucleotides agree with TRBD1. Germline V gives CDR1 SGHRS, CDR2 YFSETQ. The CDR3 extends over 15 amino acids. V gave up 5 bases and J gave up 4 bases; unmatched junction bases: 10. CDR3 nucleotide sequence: TGCGCCAGCAGTCTTCGACAGGGGCGGATAGAGACCCAGTACTTC. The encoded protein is CASSLRQGRIETQYF.

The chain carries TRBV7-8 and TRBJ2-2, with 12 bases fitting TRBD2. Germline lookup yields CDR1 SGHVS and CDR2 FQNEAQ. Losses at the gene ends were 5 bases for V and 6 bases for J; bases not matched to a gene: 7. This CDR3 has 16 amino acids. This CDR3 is CASSLGTSGSPGELFF. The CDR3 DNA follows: TGTGCCAGCAGCCTCGGGACTAGCGGGTCCCCCGGGGAGCTGTTTTTT.

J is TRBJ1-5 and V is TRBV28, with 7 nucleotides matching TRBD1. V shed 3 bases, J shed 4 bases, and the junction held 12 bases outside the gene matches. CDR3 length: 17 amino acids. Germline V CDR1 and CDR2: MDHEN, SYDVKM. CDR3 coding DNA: TGTGCCAGCAGTTTCACTCAGTACAGGGGATCTAATCAGCCCCAGCATTTT. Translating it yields CASSFTQYRGSNQPQHF.

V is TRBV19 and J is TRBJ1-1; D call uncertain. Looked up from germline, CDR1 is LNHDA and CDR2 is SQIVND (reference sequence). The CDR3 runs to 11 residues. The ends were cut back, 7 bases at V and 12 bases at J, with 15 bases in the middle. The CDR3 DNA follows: TGTGCCAGTAAGACTAGCGGGTTGTCTTTCTTT. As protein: CASKTSGLSFF.

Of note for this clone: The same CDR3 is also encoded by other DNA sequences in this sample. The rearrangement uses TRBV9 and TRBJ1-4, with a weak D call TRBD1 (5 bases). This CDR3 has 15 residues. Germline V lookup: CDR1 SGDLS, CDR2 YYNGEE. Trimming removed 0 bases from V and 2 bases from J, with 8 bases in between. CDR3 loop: CASSVERGTNEKLFF. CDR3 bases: TGTGCCAGCAGCGTAGAAAGGGGCACTAATGAAAAACTGTTTTTT.

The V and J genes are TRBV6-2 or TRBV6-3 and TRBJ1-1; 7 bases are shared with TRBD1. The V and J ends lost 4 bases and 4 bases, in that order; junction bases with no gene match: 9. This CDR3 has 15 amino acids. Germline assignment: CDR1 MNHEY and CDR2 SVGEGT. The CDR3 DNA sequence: TGTGCCAGCAGTTTCGACAGGGAATTGGGCACTGAAGCTTTCTTT. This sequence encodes CASSFDRELGTEAFF.

CDR3: CASSSRGSGGGETQYF. Here the CDR3 DNA reads TGTGCCAGCAGCTCCCGCGGTAGCGGGGGAGGTGAGACCCAGTACTTC. This rearrangement joins TRBV11-2 to TRBJ2-5, with TRBD2 matching 9 bases. The V gene's germline CDR1 is SGHAT and CDR2 FQNNGV. CDR3 length equals 16 residues. V was pared by 4 bases and J by 5 bases, with 11 bases of the junction left unmatched.

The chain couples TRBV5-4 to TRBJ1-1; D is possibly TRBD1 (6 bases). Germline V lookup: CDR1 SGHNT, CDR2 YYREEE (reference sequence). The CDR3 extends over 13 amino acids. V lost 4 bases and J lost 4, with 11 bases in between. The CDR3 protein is CASSPTGFTEAFF. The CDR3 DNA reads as TGTGCCAGCAGCCCCACAGGGTTCACTGAAGCTTTCTTT.

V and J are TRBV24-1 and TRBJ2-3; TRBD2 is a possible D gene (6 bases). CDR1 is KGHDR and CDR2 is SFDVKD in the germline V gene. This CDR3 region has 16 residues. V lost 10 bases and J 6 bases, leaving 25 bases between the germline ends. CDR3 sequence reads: CATTLATGGVLDTQYF. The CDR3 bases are TGTGCCACTACCCTAGCGACGGGCGGAGTGTTGGATACGCAGTATTTT.

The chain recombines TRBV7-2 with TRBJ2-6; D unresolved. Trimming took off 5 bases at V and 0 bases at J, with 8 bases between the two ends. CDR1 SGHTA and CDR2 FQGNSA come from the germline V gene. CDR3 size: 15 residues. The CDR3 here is CASSRRYSGANVLTF. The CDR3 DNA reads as TGTGCCAGCAGCCGTCGTTACTCTGGGGCCAACGTCCTGACTTTC.

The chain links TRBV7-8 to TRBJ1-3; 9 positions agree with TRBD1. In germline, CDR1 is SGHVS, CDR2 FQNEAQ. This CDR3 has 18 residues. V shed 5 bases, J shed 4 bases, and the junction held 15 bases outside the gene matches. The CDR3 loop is CASSARFVGQGRGNTIYF. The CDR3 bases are TGTGCCAGCAGCGCCCGGTTTGTCGGACAGGGGAGAGGAAACACCATATATTTT.

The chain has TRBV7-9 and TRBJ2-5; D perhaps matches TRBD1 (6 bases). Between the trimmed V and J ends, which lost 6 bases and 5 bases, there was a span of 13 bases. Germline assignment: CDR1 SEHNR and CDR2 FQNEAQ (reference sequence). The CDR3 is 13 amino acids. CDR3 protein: CASRNRVSETQYF. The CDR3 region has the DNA TGTGCCAGCAGGAACAGGGTCTCGGAGACCCAGTACTTC.